This T cell receptor (beta chain) was sequenced in a study of blood T cell repertoires in COVID-19. The overall study: Sites in the United States, Italy and Spain provided acute and convalescent COVID-19 samples.

Authors' data handling: Reference gene primer amplification in the assay estimated nucleated cell counts. Clones were read by immunoSEQ multiplex PCR, and TCRdb kept only the in-frame ones, dropping some. V and J calls and clone size come straight from that table; D and trimming were deduced from the DNA. This repertoire shows roughly 73,000 clones, nearly 85% found once; its top ten account for less than 2%. This CDR3 has 14 residues. The germline V gene encodes CDR1 LGHDT and CDR2 YNNKEL (reference sequence). The V end was cut by 4 bases, the J end by 0 bases, with 10 bases between. The chain employs TRBV3-1 (or the pseudogene TRBV3-2) and TRBJ2-7; unclear D gene. The specimen was peripheral blood. The origin of this receptor is a woman aged 55-70 years with acute or convalescent COVID-19. The chain's CDR3 is CASSLLQSSYEQYF. The CDR3 region has the DNA TGTGCCAGCAGCCTCCTGCAGTCCTCCTACGAGCAGTACTTC.